Listed below are T cell receptor beta chains from one sample, sequenced in a study of T-cell memory formation after mild COVID-19. TCRdb re-called the 5' RACE reads with MiXCR, one entry per CDR3 protein. Of about 210,000 distinct CDR3 sequences in the sample, around 27% are singletons; the top ten hold about 10%. The sequenced material came from PBMCs or a T cell subset sorted from them (not recorded which). The receptors stem from an adult woman who had mild COVID-19 (a few samples of this study predate the infection). Cell type and time point are not known. Both conserved end residues are part of each CDR3. The order of the fields is J gene, clone size, V gene, D gene, CDR3 protein. D genes are given only for firm matches. The size entry is marked missing in some rows and otherwise reads once, few, many or a size class.

TRBJ1-1	.	TRBV11-2	.	CASSFGDSYLRDTEAFF
TRBJ1-3	.	TRBV10-3	TRBD1	CAISGTEGNTIYF
TRBJ1-3	.	TRBV29-1	TRBD1	CSVGTGAGNTIYF
TRBJ2-7	.	TRBV20-1	.	CSARDEINSGGTYEQYF
TRBJ2-7	few	TRBV9	.	CASSEGTGYEQYF
TRBJ2-1	.	TRBV5-1	TRBD1	CASSLADRGWEQFF
TRBJ2-1	.	TRBV5-1	.	CASSPGDGSWGKEQFF
TRBJ2-1	few	TRBV20-1	.	CSADGDLGSEQFF
TRBJ2-3	.	TRBV7-9	TRBD2	CASSSTSGGGTDTQYF
TRBJ1-1	.	TRBV28	.	CASSSTAYTEAFF
TRBJ1-2	few	TRBV6-2/TRBV6-3	.	CASSYSGGANYGYTF
TRBJ2-2	.	TRBV14	.	CASSRLENTGELFF
TRBJ1-2	.	TRBV12-3/TRBV12-4	TRBD1	CASNIGQGRYGYTF
TRBJ1-2	few	TRBV5-1	TRBD1	CASSLDIGGWGYTF
TRBJ2-7	few	TRBV12-3/TRBV12-4	.	CASSLDRGLSPTDSYEQYF
TRBJ2-2	.	TRBV12-5	.	CASGLTGSSGELFF
TRBJ2-4	.	TRBV12-3/TRBV12-4	TRBD1	CASSFVGTGGGNWSKNIQYF
TRBJ2-5	.	TRBV11-2	.	CASSLGDRTQYF
TRBJ2-7	.	TRBV7-8	.	CASSLTGSPYEQYF
TRBJ2-2	few	TRBV6-5	TRBD1	CASSTGTGASGELFF
TRBJ2-1	few	TRBV6-2/TRBV6-3	.	CASSPGTNNEQFF
TRBJ2-3	.	TRBV5-1	TRBD2	CASGPGGGGDTQYF
TRBJ2-7	few	TRBV5-1	.	CASRPGQQTYEQYF
TRBJ2-7	.	TRBV4-3	.	CASSQGYLASYEQYF
TRBJ2-7	.	TRBV9	TRBD1	CASSVTGTVAEQYF
TRBJ2-7	few	TRBV9	TRBD1	CASSPSGQLTYEQYF
TRBJ2-2	few	TRBV7-8	.	CASSSELETGELFF
TRBJ2-2	.	TRBV7-3	.	CASRIPGVNTGELFF
TRBJ2-1	many	TRBV9	.	CASSVGTLRPNEQFF
TRBJ2-7	.	TRBV7-7	TRBD2	CASSEGSSGSYEQYF